The next 8 T cell receptor beta chains were all read from a single sample in a study of cytomegalovirus exposure and HLA in healthy donors. This table comes from immunoSEQ multiplex PCR, and its TCRdb copy is limited to in-frame clones, with some not included. Of 150,000 to 200,000 clones listed, about 87% are singletons. Material for sequencing was PBMCs. These receptors were collected from a woman aged 25 to 39 in good health and CMV-seronegative.

The chain has TRBV5-1 and TRBJ2-1, with 9 positions matching TRBD2. V gave up 0 bases and J gave up 10 bases; unmatched junction bases: 14. There are 17 residues in the CDR3. Germline values: CDR1 SGHRS, CDR2 YFSETQ. The CDR3 DNA reads as TGCGCCAGCAGCTTGGGCAGCGGGGGCGGGGGGGTTAGGGAGCAGTTCTTC. Translating it yields CASSLGSGGGGVREQFF.

J is TRBJ2-1 and V is TRBV7-8, with 12 bases fitting TRBD2. Germline CDR1 and CDR2: SGHVS and FQNEAQ. The junction had 6 bases not matched to a gene; V was cut back by 5 bases and J by 4 bases. CDR3 length equals 16 residues. This CDR3 is CASSLRLAGAYNEQFF. The CDR3 nucleotides are TGTGCCAGCAGCCTAAGACTAGCGGGGGCGTACAATGAGCAGTTCTTC.

The genes are TRBV5-1 and TRBJ1-6; D may be TRBD1 (5 bases). V shed 3 bases and J shed 7 bases, with 11 bases lying between them. CDR1 and CDR2 from the germline V gene are SGHRS and YFSETQ. The CDR3 is 14 residues long. CDR3 nucleotides: TGCGCCAGCAGCTCGGACACGGCAAATTCACCCCTCCACTTT. Translation: CASSSDTANSPLHF.

The chain joins TRBV5-4 to TRBJ2-5, with D perhaps TRBD2 (6 bases). Germline CDR1 SGHNT, CDR2 YYREEE (reference sequence). With 3 bases removed from V and 5 bases from J, the gap between germline ends came to 26 bases. This CDR3 is built from 18 residues. CDR3 coding DNA: TGTGCCAGCAGCTCCGGAAAACTACCAACAGCGGGTCCGGAGACCCAGTACTTC. It translates to CASSSGKLPTAGPETQYF.

This clone occurred once. This chain links TRBV7-6 with TRBJ1-2; 7 nucleotides line up with TRBD1. The CDR3 is 17 residues long. Germline V lookup: CDR1 SGHVS, CDR2 FNYEAQ. V lost 3 bases, J lost 1 base, and 11 bases stayed unmatched. The CDR3 loop reads CASSLVPRDSLNYGYTF. In DNA, the CDR3 is TGTGCCAGCAGCTTGGTACCGCGGGACAGCCTTAACTATGGCTACACCTTC. Full variable domain (rest looked up from reference TRBV7-6 and TRBJ1-2): GAGVSQSPRYKVTKRGQDVALRCDPISGHVSLYWYRQALGQGPEFLTYFNYEAQQDKSGLPNDRFSAERPEGSISTLTIQRTEQRDSAMYRCASSLVPRDSLNYGYTFGSGTRLTVV.

The count of this clone is one. This chain joins TRBV7-6 and TRBJ2-5; a possible D gene is TRBD2 (7 bases). CDR3 size: 16 residues. The germline V gene has CDR1 SGHVS and CDR2 FNYEAQ. The V gene lost 1 base and the J gene lost 5 bases, with 17 bases spanning the gap. For the CDR3, the DNA is TGTGCCAGCAGCTTAGTAGTTGAGGGGGGGCCGGAGACCCAGTACTTC. Protein product: CASSLVVEGGPETQYF. The complete variable domain, with remaining parts taken from reference TRBV7-6 and TRBJ2-5, reads GAGVSQSPRYKVTKRGQDVALRCDPISGHVSLYWYRQALGQGPEFLTYFNYEAQQDKSGLPNDRFSAERPEGSISTLTIQRTEQRDSAMYRCASSLVVEGGPETQYFGPGTRLLVL.

The chain combines TRBV5-1 with TRBJ1-6, with TRBD1 identical over 7 bases. The CDR3 totals 16 residues. With 7 bases clipped from V and 0 bases from J, the junction kept 7 bases outside the gene matches. In germline, CDR1 is SGHRS, CDR2 YFSETQ. The CDR3 is CASQTGTDSYNSPLHF. The CDR3 nucleotides are TGCGCCAGCCAGACAGGGACTGACTCCTATAATTCACCCCTCCACTTT.

J is TRBJ2-1 and V is TRBV4-2; 7 bases are shared with TRBD2. The CDR3 covers 16 residues. The germline V gene encodes CDR1 LGHNA and CDR2 YNFKEQ. The trim removed 0 bases at V and 3 bases at J, leaving 5 bases unmatched. The DNA for the CDR3 is TGTGCCAGCAGCCAAGATGTGGGGGGGAGCTACAATGAGCAGTTCTTC. Translation: CASSQDVGGSYNEQFF.